The next 14 T cell receptor beta chains were all read from a single sample in a study of beta chain features in type 1 diabetes. Expressed TCRB transcripts were sequenced because the isolated RNA had all been reverse transcribed beforehand. The method was immunoSEQ multiplex PCR; TCRdb's version includes in-frame clones alone and lacks a portion of them. The data contain just over 600,000 clones, 15% to 17% of them seen just once; the ten biggest clones take up around 0.1%. Sequenced material: naive CD4+ T cells from blood. The receptors shown here come from a man younger than 35 in good health.

The chain joins TRBV7-9 to TRBJ2-7; 12 nucleotides align to TRBD2. Per the germline V gene, CDR1 is SEHNR and CDR2 is FQNEAQ (reference sequence). There are 15 residues in the CDR3. V lost 5 bases and J lost 3; bases outside the gene matches: 5. In DNA, the CDR3 is TGTGCCAGCAGCGGACGGACTAGCGGGAACTACGAGCAGTACTTC. Translated: CASSGRTSGNYEQYF.

Worth noting for this clone: Different DNA sequences within this sample yield the same CDR3. The chain carries TRBV27 and TRBJ1-5, with D tentatively TRBD1 (5 bases). Germline V lookup: CDR1 MNHEY, CDR2 SMNVEV (reference sequence). This CDR3 contains 16 residues. V was pared by 5 bases and J by 2 bases, with 16 bases between. The CDR3: CASSPLGGGGNQPQHF. As DNA, the CDR3 is TGTGCCAGCAGTCCCCTCGGGGGAGGCGGCAATCAGCCCCAGCATTTT.

The table lists this clone with a few counts. A junction boundary mismatches the germline segment, possibly from a read error. V is TRBV7-9 and J is TRBJ1-6, with D possibly TRBD1 on 6 matching bases. This CDR3 spans 9 amino acids. Germline V gives CDR1 SEHNR, CDR2 FQNEAQ (reference sequence). The CDR3 loop reads CASSRQVGF. CDR3 bases: TGTGCCAGCAGCCGACAGGTGGGCTTT.

As regards this clone: No conserved phenylalanine or tryptophan ends this CDR3, so it is likely a read error. This sequence joins TRBV29-1 and TRBJ1-6, with 9 bases fitting TRBD1. Per the germline V gene, CDR1 is SQVTM and CDR2 is ANQGSEA. The CDR3 has 16 amino acids. J gave up 9 bases and V 1 base, and 10 bases lay outside the gene matches. The CDR3: CSVEVTGGGGSSPLHL. CDR3 sequence (DNA): TGCAGCGTTGAAGTGACAGGGGGTGGCGGTAGTTCACCCCTCCACCTT.

This clone was detected a few times. This rearrangement joins TRBV9 to TRBJ2-6, with a possible D match to TRBD1 (6 bases). The ends were cut back, 0 bases at V and 0 bases at J, with 13 bases in the middle. Germline V gene lookup returns CDR1 SGDLS and CDR2 YYNGEE. This CDR3 comprises 18 residues. CDR3 sequence (DNA): TGTGCCAGCAGCGTAGCCCTCAGGACAGACTCTGGGGCCAACGTCCTGACTTTC. It codes for CASSVALRTDSGANVLTF. Variable domain in full (rest from reference TRBV9 and TRBJ2-6): DSGVTQTPKHLITATGQRVTLRCSPRSGDLSVYWYQQSLDQGLQFLIQYYNGEERAKGNILERFSAQQFPDLHSELNLSSLELGDSALYFCASSVALRTDSGANVLTFGAGSRLTVL.

V and J are TRBV7-6 and TRBJ2-1; D unclear. V was pared by 5 bases and J by 4 bases, with 12 bases between. Germline CDR1 reads SGHVS; CDR2 reads FNYEAQ. The CDR3 covers 14 residues. The CDR3 DNA sequence: TGTGCCAGCAGCCCCTCCCCCCCTTACAATGAGCAGTTCTTC. Protein: CASSPSPPYNEQFF.

This clone was counted only a few times. V and J are TRBV7-9 and TRBJ1-2; no clear D. Trimming took 3 bases from V and 5 from J, leaving 13 bases between them. The CDR3 totals 14 residues. The germline gives CDR1 SEHNR, CDR2 FQNEAQ (reference sequence). CDR3 sequence (DNA): TGTGCCAGCAGCTTCGAGGGATCGATTTATGGCTACACCTTC. Encoded protein: CASSFEGSIYGYTF.

The CDR3: CASSEQGRDTQYF. The CDR3 region has the DNA TGTGCCAGCTCAGAACAGGGGAGAGATACGCAGTATTTT. J is TRBJ2-3 and V is TRBV18; the match to TRBD1 covers 7 bases. The V segment lost 5 bases and the J segment 5 bases; nucleotides outside the gene matches: 4. CDR1 and CDR2 from the germline V gene are KGHSH and LQKENI. The CDR3 is made up of 13 amino acids. Complete variable domain (other parts from reference TRBV18 and TRBJ2-3): NAGVMQNPRHLVRRRGQEARLRCSPMKGHSHVYWYRQLPEEGLKFMVYLQKENIIDESGMPKERFSAEFPKEGPSILRIQQVVRGDSAAYFCASSEQGRDTQYFGPGTRLTVL.

In this sample, this clone turned up a few times. V usage is TRBV6-5 and J usage is TRBJ1-2, with D hard to call. The CDR3 is 15 amino acids. Germline V CDR1 and CDR2: MNHEY, SVGAGI. Trimming pared 0 bases from V and 3 bases from J, leaving 11 bases between. CDR3 loop: CASSYSIREYYGYTF. The CDR3 DNA reads TGTGCCAGCAGTTACTCGATAAGGGAGTACTATGGCTACACCTTC.

This chain connects TRBV9 to TRBJ1-2; TRBD1 agrees at 11 bases. CDR3 size: 19 residues. V shed 3 bases and J 4 bases; nucleotides not matched to a gene: 17. CDR1 is SGDLS and CDR2 is YYNGEE in the germline V gene. CDR3 DNA sequence: TGTGCCAGCAGCGGAGGGATGAATAGGGACAGGGGGAAAGGCTATGGCTACACCTTC. Its protein is CASSGGMNRDRGKGYGYTF.

This clone has just a few counts. The chain is built from TRBV4-3 and TRBJ1-2; D remains ambiguous. Trimming cost V 1 base and J 8 bases, with 17 bases left between them. Germline CDR1 reads LGHNA; CDR2 reads YSLEER. CDR3 length equals 15 residues. The CDR3 sequence is CASSQAPDTGYGYTF. CDR3 bases: TGCGCCAGCAGCCAAGCCCCCGACACGGGTTACGGCTACACCTTC.

This clone appeared a few times. The sample contains more than one DNA sequence encoding this CDR3. The chain joins TRBV2 to TRBJ1-1; D gene uncertain. Germline V CDR1 and CDR2: SNHLY, FYNNEI. CDR3 length equals 13 residues. V was clipped by 1 base and J by 4 bases, with 7 bases between them. The CDR3, as DNA: TGTGCCAGCAGTGAAGAAGTGAGCACTGAAGCTTTCTTT. Encoded protein: CASSEEVSTEAFF.

The chain carries TRBV9 and TRBJ2-3; no reliable D call. The CDR3 runs to 14 residues. CDR1 and CDR2 from the germline V gene are SGDLS and YYNGEE. The V gene lost 0 bases and the J gene lost 6 bases, with 11 bases spanning the gap. CDR3 amino acids: CASSVVGGLDTQYF. Here the CDR3 DNA reads TGTGCCAGCAGCGTAGTGGGTGGGTTGGATACGCAGTATTTT.

The chain recombines TRBV28 with TRBJ2-2, with TRBD1 matching 9 bases. This CDR3 has 14 amino acids. After removal of 8 bases from V and 9 bases from J, the junction contained 10 bases not matched to a gene. Germline V gene lookup returns CDR1 MDHEN and CDR2 SYDVKM. The CDR3 sequence is CASYSGQGTWELFF. CDR3 coding DNA: TGTGCCAGCTATTCTGGACAGGGGACCTGGGAGCTGTTTTTT.